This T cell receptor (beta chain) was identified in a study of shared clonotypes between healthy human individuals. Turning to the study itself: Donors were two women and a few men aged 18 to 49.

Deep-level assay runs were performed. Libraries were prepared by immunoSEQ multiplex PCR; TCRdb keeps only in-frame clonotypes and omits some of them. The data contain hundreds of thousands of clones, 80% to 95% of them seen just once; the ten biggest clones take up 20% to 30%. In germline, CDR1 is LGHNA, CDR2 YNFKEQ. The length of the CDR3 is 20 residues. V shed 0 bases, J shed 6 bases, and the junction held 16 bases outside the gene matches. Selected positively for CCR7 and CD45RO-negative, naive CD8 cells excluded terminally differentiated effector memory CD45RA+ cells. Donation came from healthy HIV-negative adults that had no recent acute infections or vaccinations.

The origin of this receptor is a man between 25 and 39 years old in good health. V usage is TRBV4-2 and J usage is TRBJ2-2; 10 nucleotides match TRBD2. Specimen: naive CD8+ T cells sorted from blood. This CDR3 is CASSQEPAGGPPRGAGELFF. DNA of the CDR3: TGTGCCAGCAGCCAAGAACCAGCGGGAGGGCCGCCGCGGGGGGCCGGGGAGCTGTTTTTT.